The table lists the clone carrying this T cell receptor (beta chain) with a few counts. Original data processing: From reference gene primer amplification, estimates of nucleated cell counts were derived. The protocol was immunoSEQ multiplex PCR, while the TCRdb copy is restricted to in-frame clones and leaves out a portion. V and J calls plus clone size are reproduced from that table; the DNA served to infer D and trimming. The sample carries approximately 170,000 clones, 70% to 85% recorded once. This sample is drawn from a study of blood T cell repertoires in COVID-19. Study context: The recovered donors of Cohort 3 showed two negative PCRs, clearance, or symptom resolution.

Enrolled through a virtual design, the participants were between 18 and 89 years of age and came from about two dozen US areas. Clinical histories supplied by participants themselves formed the basis of cohort assignment. The CDR3 loop spans 12 amino acids. V shed 2 bases and J shed 7 bases, with 8 bases lying between them. Germline assignment: CDR1 KGHSH and CDR2 LQKENI. The clonotype comes from a woman aged 70-85 years in a cohort exposed to, infected with or recovered from COVID-19 (not recorded which). The chain employs TRBV18 and TRBJ1-1; no firm D call. Sequencing was performed on PBMCs or T cells enriched from blood (not recorded which). CDR3 loop: CASSPYNGEAFF. CDR3 nucleotide sequence: TGTGCCAGCTCACCATATAACGGTGAAGCTTTCTTT.